Each of the 13 T cell receptor beta chains below was sequenced from the same sample in a study of blood T cell repertoires in COVID-19. Profiled with immunoSEQ multiplex PCR; TCRdb holds only in-frame clones, not every one. The sample has around 170,000 clones, about four fifths seen once. Input material: peripheral blood. The source is a middle-aged woman with acute or convalescent COVID-19.

The chain recombines TRBV6-5 with TRBJ1-1, with D possibly being TRBD1 (5 bases). V lost 5 bases to trimming and J lost 2 bases, with 15 bases between them. Germline CDR1 is MNHEY and CDR2 is SVGAGI. The CDR3 is made up of 15 amino acids. The CDR3 spells CASSRPDRGNTEAFF. The CDR3 DNA sequence: TGTGCCAGCAGTCGACCGGATAGGGGAAACACTGAAGCTTTCTTT.

V is TRBV2 and J is TRBJ2-1; no firm D call. CDR1 is SNHLY and CDR2 is FYNNEI in the germline V gene. The CDR3 is made up of 12 amino acids. V gave up 3 bases and J gave up 4 bases, with 4 bases separating them. The CDR3 sequence is CASSDRYNEQFF. The CDR3 DNA is TGTGCCAGCAGTGATCGGTACAATGAGCAGTTCTTC.

This chain connects TRBV7-9 to TRBJ1-5; D gene unclear. There are 18 residues in the CDR3. Germline CDR1 is SEHNR and CDR2 is FQNEAQ (reference sequence). V lost 0 bases and J 4 bases, leaving 19 bases between the germline ends. CDR3 sequence (DNA): TGTGCCAGCAGCTTAGCCCACCCAGACACCTCGAAAAATCAGCCCCAGCATTTT. As protein: CASSLAHPDTSKNQPQHF.

This clone came up once. This sequence joins TRBV25-1 and TRBJ2-7; a possible D gene is TRBD1 (5 bases). V lost 2 bases, J lost 3 bases, and 8 bases lay in between. The CDR3 is made up of 13 amino acids. Looked up from germline, CDR1 is MGHDK and CDR2 is SYGVNS. The CDR3 loop reads CASSERQSYEQYF. CDR3 in DNA: TGTGCCAGCAGTGAAAGACAGAGCTACGAGCAGTACTTC.

The chain links TRBV18 to TRBJ2-2, with 8 bases lining up with TRBD2. Germline V gene sequence: CDR1 KGHSH, CDR2 LQKENI. This CDR3 is built from 14 residues. Trimming cost V 6 bases and J 6 bases; bases outside gene matches: 6. The CDR3: CASSPGLGAGELFF. CDR3 coding DNA: TGTGCCAGCTCGCCGGGACTAGGGGCCGGGGAGCTGTTTTTT.

This clone was detected a few times. The rearrangement uses TRBV9 and TRBJ1-2; D remains ambiguous. The CDR3 length is 15 residues. Germline values: CDR1 SGDLS, CDR2 YYNGEE. The V and J ends lost 3 bases and 2 bases respectively, with 14 bases between them. The CDR3: CASSEQIAGNYGYTF. The CDR3 nucleotides read TGTGCCAGCAGCGAACAGATCGCCGGAAACTATGGCTACACCTTC.

The gene calls are TRBV2 and TRBJ1-4; no clear D gene. CDR1 and CDR2 (germline): SNHLY, FYNNEI. The CDR3 contains 15 residues. Trimming cost V 7 bases and J 2 bases, with 14 bases left between them. CDR3 coding DNA: TGTGCCAGCAAAGCCTATCACGTCACTAATGAAAAACTGTTTTTT. Translation: CASKAYHVTNEKLFF.

The chain uses TRBV19 and TRBJ1-1; 8 bases align to TRBD1. The germline gives CDR1 LNHDA, CDR2 SQIVND (reference sequence). After removal of 7 bases from V and 11 bases from J, the junction contained 15 bases not matched to a gene. CDR3 length: 14 residues. As DNA, the CDR3 is TGTGCCAGTACCCCCGGGACAGGCGTCGTAGAGGCTTTCTTT. It translates to CASTPGTGVVEAFF.

V usage is TRBV7-2 and J usage is TRBJ1-2; D call uncertain. Per germline, CDR1 SGHTA and CDR2 FQGNSA. CDR3 length equals 14 residues. V lost 5 bases and J lost 0, with 10 bases in between. The CDR3 DNA sequence: TGTGCCAGCAGCCCTACTCAAGCTAACTATGGCTACACCTTC. Translated, it gives CASSPTQANYGYTF.

In regard to this clone: At one end the junction does not follow the germline gene, possibly because of a read error. The chain recombines TRBV7-9 with TRBJ2-1, with 11 bases that match TRBD2. The CDR3 extends over 14 amino acids. The V gene's germline CDR1 is SEHNR and CDR2 FQNEAQ (reference sequence). CDR3 in DNA: TGTGCCAGCAGCATAGCGGGGGGGCCAGTTGAGCAGTTCTTC. Encoded protein: CASSIAGGPVEQFF.

This clone is a singleton in its sample. The gene calls are TRBV5-6 and TRBJ2-4; D may be TRBD1 (6 bases). V lost 2 bases, J lost 3 bases, and 12 bases lay in between. This CDR3 is built from 15 residues. Germline loops: CDR1 SGHDT, CDR2 YYEEEE. The CDR3 DNA reads as TGTGCCAGCAGCTTTAGGCCAGGGGACAAAAACATTCAGTACTTC. This translates into CASSFRPGDKNIQYF.

Here the CDR3 reads CASSLTGSETEAFF. Here the CDR3 DNA reads TGTGCCAGCAGCTTGACAGGAAGTGAGACTGAAGCTTTCTTT. This chain connects TRBV7-2 to TRBJ1-1, with a tentative D call TRBD1 (6 bases). V gave up 3 bases and J gave up 5 bases, with 13 bases separating them. The CDR3 sequence is 14 residues long. Germline CDR1 SGHTA, CDR2 FQGNSA.

The J gene is TRBJ1-5, the V gene TRBV7-9, with a possible D match to TRBD1 (5 bases). The CDR3 sequence is 16 residues long. Germline CDR1 is SEHNR and CDR2 is FQNEAQ (reference sequence). With 3 bases removed from V and 2 bases from J, the gap between germline ends came to 14 bases. The CDR3 DNA reads as TGTGCCAGCAGCTTTGGTGGGGCCCCCGGCAATCAGCCCCAGCATTTT. It codes for CASSFGGAPGNQPQHF.